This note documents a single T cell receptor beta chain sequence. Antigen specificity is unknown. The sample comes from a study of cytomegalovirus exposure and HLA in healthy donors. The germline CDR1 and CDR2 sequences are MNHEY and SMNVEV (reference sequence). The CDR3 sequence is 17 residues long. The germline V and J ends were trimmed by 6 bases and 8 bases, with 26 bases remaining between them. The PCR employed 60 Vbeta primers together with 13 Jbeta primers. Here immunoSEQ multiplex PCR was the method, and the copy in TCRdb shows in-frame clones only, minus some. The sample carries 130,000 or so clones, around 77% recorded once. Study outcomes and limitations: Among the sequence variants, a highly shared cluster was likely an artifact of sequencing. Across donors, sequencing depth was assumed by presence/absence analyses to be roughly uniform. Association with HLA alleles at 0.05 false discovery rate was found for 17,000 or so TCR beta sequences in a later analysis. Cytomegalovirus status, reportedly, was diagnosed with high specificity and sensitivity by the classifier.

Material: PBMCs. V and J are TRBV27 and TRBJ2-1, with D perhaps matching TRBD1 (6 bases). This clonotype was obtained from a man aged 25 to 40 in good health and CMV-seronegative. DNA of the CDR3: TGTGCCAGCAGGCCTAAAGGACAGCTCCCAGAGAGCGATGAGCAGTTCTTC. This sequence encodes CASRPKGQLPESDEQFF.